A selection of T cell receptor beta chains follows, all from one sample in a study of immune cell composition in non-small cell lung cancer. Assay used: immunoSEQ multiplex PCR; TCRdb lists only in-frame clones, some missing. The data show approximately 2,500 clones, over 60% seen once. The specimen sequenced was non-adjacent lung tissue. The source is a human donor with non-small cell lung cancer. Both conserved end residues are part of each CDR3. Fields, in order: J gene, D gene, clone size, V gene, CDR3 protein, CDR3 DNA. D genes are given only for firm matches. Only part of the rows carry a size: once, few, many, or a class if the clone is expanded.

TRBJ2-3	.	.	TRBV7-2	CASSLEQIYTDTQYF	TGTGCCAGCAGCTTAGAACAGATCTACACAGATACGCAGTATTTT
TRBJ2-3	.	.	TRBV28	CASSLYSGQDTDTQYF	TGTGCCAGCAGTTTATATAGCGGTCAGGACACAGATACGCAGTATTTT
TRBJ1-5	TRBD1	medium-sized	TRBV10-1	CASRQPETGVDQPQHF	TGCGCCAGCAGACAGCCAGAGACAGGGGTAGACCAGCCCCAGCATTTT
TRBJ1-2	.	.	TRBV6-4	CASSDQGYVSGYTF	TGTGCCAGCAGTGACCAGGGATATGTCAGTGGCTACACCTTC
TRBJ1-4	.	.	TRBV25-1	CASTTAGARDEKLFF	TGTGCCAGCACTACTGCGGGGGCGCGGGATGAAAAACTGTTTTTT
TRBJ1-1	.	large	TRBV7-8	CASRPDTPGEAFF	TGTGCCAGCAGACCCGACACCCCGGGAGAAGCTTTCTTT
TRBJ1-2	.	.	TRBV19	CASSIWSYGYTF	TGTGCCAGTAGTATATGGAGTTATGGCTACACCTTC
TRBJ1-2	.	.	TRBV9	CASTFGGAINYGYTF	TGTGCCAGCACCTTCGGGGGGGCTATCAACTATGGCTACACCTTC
TRBJ2-3	TRBD1	.	TRBV7-9	CASSRTGTSDTQYF	TGTGCCAGCAGCCGGACAGGGACATCAGATACGCAGTATTTT
TRBJ2-7	TRBD2	.	TRBV7-6	CASSPGGWGEINEQYF	TGTGCCAGCAGCCCCGGGGGGTGGGGGGAAATTAACGAGCAGTACTTC
TRBJ2-2	.	.	TRBV5-4	CASSDHRDTGELFF	TGTGCCAGCAGCGACCACAGGGACACCGGGGAGCTGTTTTTT
TRBJ2-7	.	.	TRBV7-6	CASSPAQGSIEQYF	TGTGCCAGCAGCCCTGCTCAGGGGTCCATCGAGCAGTACTTC
TRBJ1-5	TRBD1	.	TRBV4-1	CASSQDRGEGQPQHF	TGCGCCAGCAGCCAGGACAGGGGTGAGGGTCAGCCCCAGCATTTT
TRBJ2-2	.	once	TRBV19	CASIRSAVLNTGELFF	TGTGCCAGTATCCGCTCTGCAGTTCTGAACACCGGGGAGCTGTTTTTT
TRBJ2-1	TRBD1	.	TRBV27	CASRTGGNEQFF	TGTGCCAGCAGGACAGGGGGCAATGAGCAGTTCTTC
TRBJ2-2	TRBD1	.	TRBV11-1	CASSPGQLTGELFF	TGTGCCAGCAGCCCGGGACAGCTGACCGGGGAGCTGTTTTTT